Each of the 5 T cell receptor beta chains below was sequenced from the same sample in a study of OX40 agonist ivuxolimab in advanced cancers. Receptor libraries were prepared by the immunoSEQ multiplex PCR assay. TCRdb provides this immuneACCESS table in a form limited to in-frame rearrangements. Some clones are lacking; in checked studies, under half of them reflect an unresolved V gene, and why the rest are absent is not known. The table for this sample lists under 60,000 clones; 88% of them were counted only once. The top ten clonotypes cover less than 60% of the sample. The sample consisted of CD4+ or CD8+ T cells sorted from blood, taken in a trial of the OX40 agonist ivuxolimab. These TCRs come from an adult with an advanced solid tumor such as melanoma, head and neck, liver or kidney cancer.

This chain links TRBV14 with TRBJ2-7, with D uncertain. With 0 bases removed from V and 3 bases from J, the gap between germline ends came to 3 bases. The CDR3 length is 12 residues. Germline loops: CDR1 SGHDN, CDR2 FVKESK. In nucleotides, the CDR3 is TGTGCCAGCAGCCAAGACGTCTACGAGCAGTACTTC. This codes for CASSQDVYEQYF.

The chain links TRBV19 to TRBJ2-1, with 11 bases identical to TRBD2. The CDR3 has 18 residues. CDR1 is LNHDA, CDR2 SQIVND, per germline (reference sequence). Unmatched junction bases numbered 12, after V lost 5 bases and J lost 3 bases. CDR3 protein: CASSLRGIAGGGYNEQFF. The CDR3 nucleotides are TGTGCCAGTAGTTTGAGGGGGATAGCGGGAGGGGGCTACAATGAGCAGTTCTTC.

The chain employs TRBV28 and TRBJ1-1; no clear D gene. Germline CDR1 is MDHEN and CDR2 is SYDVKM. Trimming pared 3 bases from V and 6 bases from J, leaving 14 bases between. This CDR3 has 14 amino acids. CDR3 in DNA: TGTGCCAGCAGTTTTCCCTCCCGGGGTGCTGAAGCTTTCTTT. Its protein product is CASSFPSRGAEAFF.

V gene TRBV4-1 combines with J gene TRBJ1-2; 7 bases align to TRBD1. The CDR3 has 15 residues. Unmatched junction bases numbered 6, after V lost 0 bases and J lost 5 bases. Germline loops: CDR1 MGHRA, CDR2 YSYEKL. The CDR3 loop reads CASSQDGQAPYGYTF. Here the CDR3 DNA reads TGCGCCAGCAGCCAAGACGGACAGGCACCGTATGGCTACACCTTC.

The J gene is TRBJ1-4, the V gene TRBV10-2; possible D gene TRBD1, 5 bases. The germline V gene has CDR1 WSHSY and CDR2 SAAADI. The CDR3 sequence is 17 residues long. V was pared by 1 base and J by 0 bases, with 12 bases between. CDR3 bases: TGCGCCAGCAGTGAGTATCGGCAGGGAGCAACTAATGAAAAACTGTTTTTT. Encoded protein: CASSEYRQGATNEKLFF.